A single sample is the source of the 30 T cell receptor beta chains below, sequenced in a study of cytomegalovirus exposure and HLA in healthy donors. PCR primers comprised 60 Vbeta and 13 Jbeta primers. TCRdb's copy holds only in-frame clones and misses some; the assay was immunoSEQ multiplex PCR. The table lists approximately 100,000 clones, with around 3.5% in the top ten. The sample taken for sequencing was PBMCs. These receptors were collected from a middle-aged man in good health and CMV-seronegative.

V and J are TRBV27 and TRBJ1-1; 7 nucleotides line up with TRBD1. The trim removed 4 bases at V and 8 bases at J, leaving 4 bases unmatched. The CDR3 covers 12 residues. Per germline, CDR1 MNHEY and CDR2 SMNVEV (reference sequence). The CDR3 nucleotides are TGTGCCAGCAGTTACCAACAGGGGGAAGCTTTCTTT. Protein: CASSYQQGEAFF.

The chain has TRBV5-1 and TRBJ2-1; no clear D. V was trimmed by 0 bases and J by 0 bases, leaving 7 bases between them. The CDR3 loop spans 15 amino acids. Per the germline V gene, CDR1 is SGHRS and CDR2 is YFSETQ. In DNA, the CDR3 is TGCGCCAGCAGCTTGGTAGAGTCCTCCTACAATGAGCAGTTCTTC. This gives the protein CASSLVESSYNEQFF.

The chain carries TRBV7-9 and TRBJ2-7, with 7 positions matching TRBD1. The V gene end was trimmed by 0 bases and the J gene end by 4 bases; junction bases not matched to a gene: 6. Germline V gene sequence: CDR1 SEHNR, CDR2 FQNEAQ (reference sequence). This CDR3 spans 15 amino acids. Written as DNA, the CDR3 is TGTGCCAGCAGCTTAGCACGGACAGGTACTTACGAGCAGTACTTC. Its translation: CASSLARTGTYEQYF.

The V call is TRBV18, the J call TRBJ2-3; 7 bases line up with TRBD1. The germline gives CDR1 KGHSH, CDR2 LQKENI. The J segment lost 0 bases and the V segment lost 8 bases, leaving 5 bases of the junction unmatched. CDR3 length equals 14 residues. The CDR3 here is CASTTGQSTDTQYF. Written as DNA, the CDR3 is TGTGCCAGCACGACAGGGCAGAGCACAGATACGCAGTATTTT.

Regarding this clone: The germline gene is not matched at one end of the junction; a read error may be the cause. V is TRBV18 and J is TRBJ2-2, with TRBD2 as a possible D gene (6 bases). Germline assignment: CDR1 KGHSH and CDR2 LQKENI. The CDR3 has 15 amino acids. The CDR3 DNA is TGTGCCAGCTCACCACGGGGAGGAAACACCGGGGGGCTGTTTTTT. Translated: CASSPRGGNTGGLFF.

J is TRBJ1-5 and V is TRBV12-5, with D uncertain. This CDR3 region has 17 residues. Trimming removed 3 bases from V and 5 bases from J, with 20 bases in between. CDR1 and CDR2 from the germline V gene are LGHNT and FRNRAP. CDR3 residues: CASGFSPEGRADQPQHF. In nucleotides, the CDR3 is TGTGCTAGTGGTTTTTCCCCCGAGGGCCGGGCTGATCAGCCCCAGCATTTT.

Comments on this clone: The conserved final phenylalanine or tryptophan is absent from the CDR3, which likely points to a read error. The DNA is omitted, as the CDR3 cannot be located on it reliably, and the CDR3 follows TCRdb's listing. The J gene is TRBJ2-7, the V gene TRBV28; the table's D call, TRBD2, has no DNA check behind it. Per germline, CDR1 MDHEN and CDR2 SYDVKM. The CDR3 totals 11 residues, both ends included. The CDR3 sequence is CASSSGLEGGL.

The chain joins TRBV2 to TRBJ1-4, with 7 bases lining up with TRBD1. The germline V gene has CDR1 SNHLY and CDR2 FYNNEI. The CDR3 consists of 13 residues. The J segment lost 12 bases and the V segment lost 4 bases, leaving 8 bases of the junction unmatched. CDR3 region: CASSGDRVKELFF. CDR3 DNA: TGTGCCAGCAGTGGTGACAGGGTCAAGGAACTGTTTTTT.

Comment on this clone: Other DNA sequences in this sample translate to the same CDR3. This chain uses TRBV2 with TRBJ2-7; possibly TRBD2 for D (6 bases). Trimming took off 4 bases at V and 1 base at J, with 11 bases between the two ends. This CDR3 has 14 amino acids. Per germline, CDR1 SNHLY and CDR2 FYNNEI. In DNA, the CDR3 is TGTGCCAGCAGTGGAGGAGGGCGGTCCTACGAGCAGTACTTC. It encodes CASSGGGRSYEQYF.

The V call is TRBV27, the J call TRBJ2-3; D is unresolved. Germline CDR1 and CDR2: MNHEY and SMNVEV (reference sequence). The V end lost 0 bases, the J end lost 0 bases, and 13 bases lay between the germline ends. The CDR3 consists of 17 residues. The CDR3 sequence: CASSLSNIQSSTDTQYF. The CDR3 DNA sequence: TGTGCCAGCAGTTTATCAAACATACAATCTAGCACAGATACGCAGTATTTT.

This chain uses TRBV4-1 with TRBJ2-5; 11 nucleotides match TRBD1. This CDR3 has 15 amino acids. V shed 2 bases, J shed 5 bases, and the junction held 4 bases outside the gene matches. The germline V gene has CDR1 MGHRA and CDR2 YSYEKL. CDR3 nucleotides: TGCGCCAGCAGCCAACCGGGACAGGGGGACGAGACCCAGTACTTC. Translated: CASSQPGQGDETQYF.

The chain employs TRBV7-2 and TRBJ1-2; 7 nucleotides align to TRBD1. CDR1 and CDR2 (germline): SGHTA, FQGNSA. CDR3 length equals 15 residues. The ends lost 5 bases at V and 6 bases at J; junction bases unmatched: 12. This CDR3 is CASSVDREAGHGYTF. As DNA, the CDR3 is TGTGCCAGCAGCGTCGACAGGGAGGCGGGGCATGGCTACACCTTC.

The chain combines TRBV9 with TRBJ2-7; D is possibly TRBD1 (6 bases). V lost 2 bases and J lost 2, with 14 bases in between. Germline-derived CDR1 and CDR2 are SGDLS and YYNGEE. This CDR3 region has 15 residues. CDR3 amino acids: CASSVEGGSAYEQYF. In DNA, the CDR3 is TGTGCCAGCAGCGTCGAAGGGGGATCGGCCTACGAGCAGTACTTC.

The genes are TRBV29-1 and TRBJ1-1; D possibly corresponds to TRBD1 (5 bases). The CDR3 is made up of 14 amino acids. From germline, CDR1 is SQVTM and CDR2 ANQGSEA. V was trimmed by 3 bases and J by 4 bases, leaving 15 bases between them. The chain's CDR3 is CSVDSRDTATEAFF. The CDR3 region has the DNA TGCAGCGTTGATTCCAGGGATACGGCCACTGAAGCTTTCTTT.

V gene TRBV10-1 combines with J gene TRBJ2-1, with D possibly TRBD2 on 5 matching bases. V gave up 8 bases and J gave up 8 bases, with 16 bases separating them. Germline V gene lookup returns CDR1 WNHNN and CDR2 SYGVQD (reference sequence). The CDR3 is 13 amino acids. CDR3 region: CASSGTRRDEQFF. CDR3 DNA: TGCGCCAGCTCGGGAACTCGGCGGGATGAGCAGTTCTTC.

The chain has TRBV19 and TRBJ2-2; tentatively, D is TRBD2 (6 bases). Germline CDR1 and CDR2: LNHDA and SQIVND (reference sequence). V was trimmed by 1 base and J by 4 bases, leaving 10 bases between them. This CDR3 comprises 15 residues. DNA for the CDR3: TGTGCCAGTAGTATAGTGGCGGGGTTCACCGGGGAGCTGTTTTTT. It translates to CASSIVAGFTGELFF.

V usage is TRBV9 and J usage is TRBJ1-2; TRBD1 matches 8 bases. Trimming removed 2 bases from V and 3 bases from J; junction bases left unmatched: 6. The CDR3 is made up of 15 amino acids. Germline V lookup: CDR1 SGDLS, CDR2 YYNGEE. CDR3 nucleotide sequence: TGTGCCAGCAGCGTGTTGGACAGGGCTTACTATGGCTACACCTTC. It specifies CASSVLDRAYYGYTF.

This chain joins TRBV27 and TRBJ1-2; 10 bases fit TRBD1. Trimming took 3 bases from V and 7 from J; bases not matched to a gene: 2. The germline V gene has CDR1 MNHEY and CDR2 SMNVEV (reference sequence). The CDR3 is made up of 13 amino acids. Written as DNA, the CDR3 is TGTGCCAGCAGTTTCCGGGACAGGGGTGGCTACACCTTC. This sequence encodes CASSFRDRGGYTF.

The J gene is TRBJ2-7, the V gene TRBV7-2; D is possibly TRBD2 (5 bases). Germline V gives CDR1 SGHTA, CDR2 FQGNSA. The CDR3 has 11 amino acids. Trimming stripped 5 bases from V and 7 bases from J, with 9 bases between. CDR3 coding DNA: TGTGCCAGCAGCCTCCCGGGGGAGCAGTACTTC. Amino acids: CASSLPGEQYF.

The chain recombines TRBV10-3 with TRBJ2-2; 7 bases match TRBD2. This CDR3 has 14 residues. Trimming removed 11 bases from V and 0 bases from J; junction bases left unmatched: 6. Germline V gene data show CDR1 as ENHRY and CDR2 as SYGVKD. CDR3 nucleotide sequence: TGTGCCGTCCTCGGGGGGTCGAACACCGGGGAGCTGTTTTTT. Translating gives CAVLGGSNTGELFF.

The V call is TRBV5-5, the J call TRBJ1-3; possible D gene TRBD1, 5 bases. The V and J ends lost 1 base and 1 base respectively, with 6 bases between them. In germline, CDR1 is SGHKS, CDR2 YYEKEE (reference sequence). CDR3 length equals 14 residues. The CDR3 DNA reads TGTGCCAGCAGCTTGCCAGGGTCTGGAAACACCATATATTTT. Encoded protein: CASSLPGSGNTIYF.

V and J are TRBV5-4 and TRBJ2-1; TRBD2 aligns across 9 bases. The CDR3 extends over 17 amino acids. J lost 1 base, V lost 0 bases, and 5 bases had no gene match. Germline V gene data show CDR1 as SGHNT and CDR2 as YYREEE (reference sequence). CDR3 nucleotides: TGTGCCAGCAGCTTGGCTAGCGGGGTACAATCCTACAATGAGCAGTTCTTC. Translated: CASSLASGVQSYNEQFF.

The V and J genes are TRBV7-9 and TRBJ2-5; the D gene is possibly TRBD1 (6 bases). Trimming removed 1 base from V and 2 bases from J, with 8 bases in between. The CDR3 length is 14 residues. The V gene's germline CDR1 is SEHNR and CDR2 FQNEAQ (reference sequence). Here the CDR3 reads CASSLEGVQETQYF. The CDR3 nucleotides are TGTGCCAGCAGCTTAGAGGGGGTTCAAGAGACCCAGTACTTC.

V usage is TRBV7-6 and J usage is TRBJ2-7; possibly TRBD2 for D (5 bases). Between the trimmed V and J ends, which lost 2 bases and 0 bases, there was a span of 14 bases. The CDR3 contains 16 residues. Looked up from germline, CDR1 is SGHVS and CDR2 is FNYEAQ. The CDR3 DNA reads TGTGCCAGCAGCTTATCTGGAGGTCTAAGCTCCTACGAGCAGTACTTC. Protein sequence: CASSLSGGLSSYEQYF.

CDR3 in amino acids: CAWSVRANYGYTF. DNA for the CDR3: TGTGCCTGGAGTGTCAGGGCTAACTATGGCTACACCTTC. This rearrangement joins TRBV30 to TRBJ1-2, with D possibly matching TRBD1 (5 bases). CDR3 length: 13 amino acids. CDR1 and CDR2 (germline): GTSNPN, SVGIG (reference sequence). The V end lost 0 bases, the J end lost 0 bases, and 5 bases lay between the germline ends. Full variable domain (rest looked up from reference TRBV30 and TRBJ1-2): SQTIHQWPATLVQPVGSPLSLECTVEGTSNPNLYWYRQAAGRGLQLLFYSVGIGQISSEVPQNLSASRPQDRQFILSSKKLLLSDSGFYLCAWSVRANYGYTFGSGTRLTVV.

The chain joins TRBV6-5 to TRBJ2-2; maybe TRBD2 (6 bases). Germline CDR1 MNHEY, CDR2 SVGAGI. This CDR3 comprises 15 residues. V lost 2 bases to trimming and J lost 5 bases, with 12 bases between them. CDR3 in amino acids: CASSYGVAETGELFF. CDR3 nucleotides: TGTGCCAGCAGTTACGGGGTAGCGGAAACCGGGGAGCTGTTTTTT.

This CDR3 is CASSKGVVGEQYF. Here the CDR3 DNA reads TGTGCCAGCAGTAAGGGGGTCGTGGGGGAGCAGTACTTC. The chain uses TRBV2 and TRBJ2-7; D is possibly TRBD1 (6 bases). Trimming pared 5 bases from V and 7 bases from J, leaving 15 bases between. The CDR3 runs 13 residues. Per the germline V gene, CDR1 is SNHLY and CDR2 is FYNNEI.

This rearrangement joins TRBV28 to TRBJ1-5; D may be TRBD1 (6 bases). The germline CDR1 and CDR2 sequences are MDHEN and SYDVKM. The CDR3 extends over 14 amino acids. V was pared by 6 bases and J by 8 bases, with 17 bases between. CDR3 coding DNA: TGTGCCAGCAGGGGTTCGGGGGGCGGAAAGCCCCAGCATTTT. Its translation: CASRGSGGGKPQHF.

This chain joins TRBV28 and TRBJ1-2; 7 positions agree with TRBD1. The CDR3 has 13 amino acids. CDR1 and CDR2 from the germline V gene are MDHEN and SYDVKM. Unmatched junction bases numbered 3, after V lost 4 bases and J lost 4 bases. The DNA for the CDR3 is TGTGCCAGCAGTTCGGGACAGATCTATGGCTACACCTTC. Its translation: CASSSGQIYGYTF.

The chain has TRBV5-1 and TRBJ2-7, with 7 bases fitting TRBD1. This CDR3 spans 14 amino acids. J gave up 0 bases and V 7 bases, and 7 bases lay outside the gene matches. Germline CDR1 and CDR2: SGHRS and YFSETQ. The CDR3 reads CASRTTGNSYEQYF. Here the CDR3 DNA reads TGCGCCAGCCGAACGACAGGGAACTCCTACGAGCAGTACTTC.